A selection of T cell receptor beta chains follows, all from one sample in a study of blood T cell repertoires in COVID-19. Assay: immunoSEQ multiplex PCR; the TCRdb copy retains only in-frame clones and omits some. The profile covers about 120,000 clones, with 75% to 90% appearing a single time and roughly 7.9% taken by the ten largest. Sequencing was done on a sample of peripheral blood. These TCRs come from a man aged 65-85 years with acute or convalescent COVID-19. CDR3s include the opening cysteine and the closing phenylalanine or tryptophan. A D gene is named only where the DNA matches it firmly. Clone sizes are given selectively: once, few, many, or a class where the clone is expanded.

>NA|TRBJ1-1|TRBV7-9|once
CASSLKGRGTEAFF
TGTGCCAGCAGCTTGAAAGGGAGGGGCACTGAAGCTTTCTTT
>TRBD1|TRBJ2-2|TRBV6-5|once
CASRDRGFRSGELFF
TGTGCCAGCAGAGACAGGGGTTTTAGGTCCGGGGAGCTGTTTTTT
>NA|TRBJ1-3|TRBV5-1|NA
CASSLGPGAPGNTIYF
TGCGCCAGCAGCTTGGGGCCAGGGGCGCCCGGAAACACCATATATTTT
>TRBD1|TRBJ1-5|TRBV9|NA
CASSVEGGRQPQHF
TGTGCCAGCAGCGTAGAAGGGGGCAGGCAGCCCCAGCATTTT
>TRBD2|TRBJ2-1|TRBV10-1|few
CASSDRRGGLGEQFF
TGCGCCAGCAGCGATCGGCGGGGGGGCCTTGGAGAGCAGTTCTTC
>TRBD1|TRBJ2-3|TRBV10-3|NA
CAISSLGQGSTDTQYF
TGTGCCATCAGCAGCCTGGGACAGGGAAGCACAGATACGCAGTATTTT
>TRBD2|TRBJ2-1|TRBV18|once
CASSLQGGLAGLGEQFF
TGTGCCAGCTCCCTACAAGGGGGACTAGCGGGATTAGGCGAGCAGTTCTTC
>TRBD1|TRBJ2-1|TRBV5-4|few
CASTPQGQGRVNEQFF
TGTGCCAGCACTCCCCAGGGACAGGGGAGGGTCAATGAGCAGTTCTTC
>NA|TRBJ1-2|TRBV7-2|once
CASSLSTYYGYTF
TGTGCCAGCAGCTTAAGCACGTACTATGGCTACACCTTC
>NA|TRBJ2-2|TRBV21-1|NA
CASSTDRGQGTGELFF
TGTGCCAGCAGCACCGACAGGGGTCAAGGAACCGGGGAGCTGTTTTTT
>TRBD2|TRBJ2-3|TRBV7-2|NA
CASSFSGGGGRTDTQYF
TGTGCCAGCAGCTTTAGCGGGGGCGGGGGCCGGACAGATACGCAGTATTTT
>TRBD1|TRBJ1-3|TRBV4-1|once
CASSQAPGQRENTIYF
TGCGCCAGCAGCCAAGCCCCGGGACAGCGTGAAAACACCATATATTTT
>TRBD1|TRBJ2-7|TRBV6-5|NA
CASSWDRGYEQYF
TGTGCCAGCAGCTGGGACAGGGGATACGAGCAGTACTTC
>NA|TRBJ2-7|TRBV6-5|NA
CASSYEAGEYEQYF
TGTGCCAGCAGTTACGAAGCAGGCGAGTACGAGCAGTACTTC
>NA|TRBJ2-2|TRBV19|NA
CASRFGAGKTGELFF
TGTGCCAGTAGGTTTGGGGCAGGGAAGACCGGGGAGCTGTTTTTT
>TRBD1|TRBJ2-4|TRBV19|NA
CASSSPQGVQNIQYF
TGTGCCAGTAGTTCACCGCAGGGGGTTCAAAACATTCAGTACTTC
>NA|TRBJ1-1|TRBV15|once
CATSRDRGSYTEAFF
TGTGCCACCAGCAGAGATAGGGGGTCGTACACTGAAGCTTTCTTT
>TRBD1|TRBJ2-5|TRBV24-1|NA
CATSDPTGTETQYF
TGTGCCACCAGTGACCCGACAGGGACCGAGACCCAGTACTTC
>NA|TRBJ1-2|TRBV5-3|few
CARSYGADVVYGYTF
TGTGCCAGAAGCTATGGAGCAGACGTAGTATATGGCTACACCTTC
>NA|TRBJ1-5|TRBV15|NA
CATSRELTNQPQHF
TGTGCCACCAGCAGAGAGCTAACGAATCAGCCCCAGCATTTT
>NA|TRBJ2-1|TRBV18|once
CASSPPVGTLEQFF
TGTGCCAGCTCACCACCGGTCGGGACACTTGAGCAGTTCTTC
>NA|TRBJ2-7|TRBV4-2|once
CASSRGGEGSYEQYF
TGTGCCAGCAGCCGAGGGGGGGAAGGATCCTACGAGCAGTACTTC
>NA|TRBJ1-5|TRBV2|NA
CASSVYRGNQPQHF
TGTGCCAGCAGTGTTTATAGGGGGAATCAGCCCCAGCATTTT
>TRBD2|TRBJ2-7|TRBV5-1|NA
CASRLAVSSYEQYF
TGCGCCAGCAGACTAGCGGTGAGCTCCTACGAGCAGTACTTC
>NA|TRBJ1-1|TRBV3-1/TRBV3-2|few
CASSHRVRMTEAFF
TGTGCCAGCAGCCACAGGGTAAGGATGACTGAAGCTTTCTTT
>NA|TRBJ1-1|TRBV5-1|NA
CASSLEGGGMNTEAFF
TGCGCCAGCAGCTTGGAAGGGGGTGGGATGAACACTGAAGCTTTCTTT
>TRBD1|TRBJ1-2|TRBV6-1|NA
CASSERTGKGPYGYTF
TGTGCCAGCAGTGAAAGGACAGGGAAGGGGCCCTATGGCTACACCTTC
>NA|TRBJ2-3|TRBV5-1|NA
CASSLGSGSTDTQYF
TGCGCCAGCAGCTTGGGGAGCGGGAGCACAGATACGCAGTATTTT
>TRBD1|TRBJ2-3|TRBV30|NA
CAWARTGDTDTQYF
TGTGCCTGGGCCCGGACAGGGGACACAGATACGCAGTATTTT
>NA|TRBJ2-6|TRBV7-2|NA
CASSFNSGANVLTF
TGTGCCAGCAGCTTCAACTCTGGGGCCAACGTCCTGACTTTC
>TRBD1|TRBJ2-7|TRBV6-2/TRBV6-3|NA
CASSYPRTGNGEQYF
TGTGCCAGCAGTTACCCAAGGACAGGGAATGGCGAGCAGTACTTC
>NA|TRBJ1-1|TRBV28|NA
CASSGSGAEAFF
TGTGCCAGCTCCGGATCAGGGGCTGAAGCTTTCTTT
>NA|TRBJ2-7|TRBV18|NA
CASSPFENYEQYF
TGTGCCAGCTCACCCTTTGAGAACTACGAGCAGTACTTC
>NA|TRBJ2-5|TRBV28|few
CASRVGGVPSGTQYF
TGTGCCAGCAGAGTAGGGGGAGTCCCCTCCGGGACCCAGTACTTC
>TRBD1|TRBJ2-3|TRBV5-1|NA
CASSRAGQVFGDTQYF
TGCGCCAGCAGCCGGGCGGGACAGGTATTTGGAGATACGCAGTATTTT
>NA|TRBJ2-7|TRBV5-5|few
CASSLEQVHEQYF
TGTGCCAGCAGCTTGGAGCAGGTCCACGAGCAGTACTTC
>TRBD1|TRBJ2-7|TRBV7-8|NA
CASAQGANYEQYF
TGTGCCAGCGCACAGGGGGCAAACTACGAGCAGTACTTC
>NA|TRBJ1-2|TRBV10-3|NA
CAISWVEGYTF
TGTGCCATCAGTTGGGTGGAGGGCTACACCTTC
>NA|TRBJ2-7|TRBV5-1|NA
CASRSSGDEQYF
TGCGCCAGCAGGAGTTCGGGGGACGAGCAGTACTTC
>NA|TRBJ2-7|TRBV4-2|NA
CASSQNRRGYEQYF
TGTGCCAGCAGCCAAAACCGACGGGGCTACGAGCAGTACTTC
>TRBD1|TRBJ1-1|TRBV15|NA
CATSRGGGPSVAFF
TGTGCCACCAGCAGAGGAGGGGGCCCTAGTGTTGCTTTCTTT
>NA|TRBJ1-4|TRBV2|NA
CASSVQGLNEKLFF
TGTGCCAGCAGTGTACAGGGCCTTAATGAAAAACTGTTTTTT